The 4 T cell receptor beta chains presented below share a single source sample, sequenced in a study of spatial heterogeneity in lung cancer. TCRdb re-called the 5' RACE reads through MiXCR, storing one row per CDR3 protein. In the table there are some 41,000 distinct CDR3 sequences, approximately 10% of which are singletons. The time point here: blood at routine non-recurrence follow-up after resection. The starting material was PBMCs, obtained at follow-up. Source of these receptors: a female donor with early-stage non-small cell lung cancer.

This clonotype was recorded at least ten times. CDR3 in amino acids: CASSDWDRYTQYF. CDR3 nucleotide sequence: TGTGCCAGCAGTGACTGGGACAGGTATACGCAGTATTTT. The J gene is TRBJ2-3, the V gene TRBV6-5, with 8 bases aligning to TRBD1. The V gene end was trimmed by 5 bases and the J gene end by 7 bases; junction bases not matched to a gene: 5. The germline CDR1 and CDR2 sequences are MNHEY and SVGAGI. The CDR3 is 13 amino acids.

The V gene is TRBV14, the J gene TRBJ2-5, with D possibly matching TRBD1 (6 bases). Per the germline V gene, CDR1 is SGHDN and CDR2 is FVKESK. With 4 bases removed from V and 5 bases from J, the gap between germline ends came to 11 bases. This CDR3 spans 13 amino acids. CDR3 protein: CASSRDNYETQYF. DNA of the CDR3: TGTGCCAGCAGCCGGGACAACTATGAGACCCAGTACTTC.

This clonotype was picked up many times. The DNA for the CDR3 is TGCAGCGTTGATACAGGGGATATAGCTGGCTACACCTTC. Encoded protein: CSVDTGDIAGYTF. The chain is built from TRBV29-1 and TRBJ1-2; 7 bases are a match to TRBD1. The V gene end was trimmed by 3 bases and the J gene end by 7 bases; junction bases not matched to a gene: 8. This CDR3 is built from 13 residues. Germline assignment: CDR1 SQVTM and CDR2 ANQGSEA. Filled out from reference TRBV29-1 and TRBJ1-2, the complete variable domain reads SAVISQKPSRDICQRGTSLTIQCQVDSQVTMMFWYRQQPGQSLTLIATANQGSEATYESGFVIDKFPISRPNLTFSTLTVSNMSPEDSSIYLCSVDTGDIAGYTFGSGTRLTVV.

The V gene is TRBV19, the J gene TRBJ1-2, with D unclear. This CDR3 has 15 residues. Trimming left V 6 bases short and J 1 base short, with 15 bases between. Germline assignment: CDR1 LNHDA and CDR2 SQIVND (reference sequence). The DNA of the CDR3 is TGTGCCAGTAGCCCACCGGGTGGGTTTAACTATGGCTACACCTTC. It encodes CASSPPGGFNYGYTF. The full variable domain, with the rest looked up from reference TRBV19 and TRBJ1-2, is DGGITQSPKYLFRKEGQNVTLSCEQNLNHDAMYWYRQDPGQGLRLIYYSQIVNDFQKGDIAEGYSVSREKKESFPLTVTSAQKNPTAFYLCASSPPGGFNYGYTFGSGTRLTVV.